Presented here are 6 T cell receptor beta chains from one specimen sequenced in a study of molecular identifiers for immune sequencing clone quantification. Each CDR3 protein gets one entry after TCRdb re-called the PCR reads with MiXCR. The sample lists some 10,000 distinct CDR3 sequences; about a fifth were seen once. The sample taken for sequencing was naive CD8+ T cells from blood, with Jurkat cell RNA spiked in. Subset noted: FACS-sorted CD8+CD4-CCR7+CD45RA+ naive T cells. All receptors derive from a human donor in good health. Some libraries in this study had Jurkat cell RNA spiked in.

The rearrangement uses TRBV4-3 and TRBJ2-7; D not certain. CDR1 is LGHNA and CDR2 is YSLEER in the germline V gene. The CDR3 totals 15 residues. Between the trimmed V and J ends, which lost 0 bases and 3 bases, there was a span of 12 bases. The DNA of the CDR3 is TGCGCCAGCAGCCAAGATCGGCGTCGGTACTACGAGCAGTACTTC. Translated: CASSQDRRRYYEQYF.

The DNA for the CDR3 is TGCGCCAGCAGCCCAGCTAGCGCCTCGAACACCGGGGAGCTGTTTTTT. It translates to CASSPASASNTGELFF. The chain joins TRBV4-3 to TRBJ2-2, with D perhaps TRBD2 (6 bases). Germline CDR1 and CDR2: LGHNA and YSLEER. The CDR3 is 16 residues long. V shed 4 bases and J shed 0 bases, with 12 bases lying between them.

Concerning this clonotype: Being one base from a much bigger clone, this may be a read error. The chain recombines TRBV7-6 with TRBJ1-5; D not resolved. CDR1 and CDR2 from the germline V gene are SGHVS and FNYEAQ. Trimming removed 5 bases at V and 6 bases at J, with 17 bases between. The CDR3 totals 15 residues. The CDR3 here is CASSPLPGNRQPQHF. In DNA form, the CDR3 reads TGTGCCAGCAGCCCCCTCCCGGGGAACCGTCAGCCCCAGCATTTT.

As regards this clonotype: This could be a read error, since a much larger clone is one nucleotide away. The chain couples TRBV7-9 to TRBJ1-4, with D perhaps TRBD1 (5 bases). Trimming cost V 6 bases and J 3 bases, with 11 bases left between them. Germline CDR1 is SEHNR and CDR2 is FQNEAQ (reference sequence). This CDR3 has 14 residues. This chain's CDR3 is CASSTKTANEKLFF. DNA for the CDR3: TGTGCCAGCAGTACAAAGACAGCTAATGAAAAACTGTTTTTT.

The sample holds many counts of this clonotype. The chain has TRBV6-2 or TRBV6-3 and TRBJ1-1; TRBD1 might be the D (5 bases). Trimming shortened V by 2 bases and J by 3 bases, and 19 bases separated the two germline ends. This CDR3 comprises 17 residues. From germline, CDR1 is MNHEY and CDR2 SVGEGT. The DNA for the CDR3 is TGTGCCAGCAGTTACCCCCAGGGTTGGGGGGTTGACACTGAAGCTTTCTTT. This encodes CASSYPQGWGVDTEAFF.

This clonotype is medium-sized (0.01 to 0.1%) by share. This chain joins TRBV7-9 and TRBJ1-1; 9 positions agree with TRBD1. The CDR3 totals 16 residues. The V and J ends lost 2 bases and 4 bases, in that order; junction bases with no gene match: 8. CDR1 SEHNR and CDR2 FQNEAQ come from the germline V gene (reference sequence). The CDR3 protein is CASSLYLGQGRTEAFF. The CDR3 DNA follows: TGTGCCAGCAGCTTATATCTGGGACAGGGCCGCACTGAAGCTTTCTTT. Using reference TRBV7-9 and TRBJ1-1 for the parts outside the CDR3, the full variable domain is DTGVSQNPRHKITKRGQNVTFRCDPISEHNRLYWYRQTLGQGPEFLTYFQNEAQLEKSRLLSDRFSAERPKGSFSTLEIQRTEQGDSAMYLCASSLYLGQGRTEAFFGQGTRLTVV.